This T cell receptor beta chain is drawn from a study of shared clonotypes between healthy human individuals. Broader study findings: Only blood was sampled, and tissue TCR repertoires likely differ from blood ones.

This clone was recorded only once. No antigen is known for it. Naivety among CD8 cells was defined by CD45RO negativity and positive CCR7 selection, thereby excluding terminally differentiated effector memory CD45RA+ cells. The assay was immunoSEQ multiplex PCR, and TCRdb's table has in-frame clones only and misses some. The sample contains millions of clones, about 93% of which appear only once. Germline values: CDR1 MGHRA, CDR2 YSYEKL. Unmatched junction bases numbered 3, after V lost 4 bases and J lost 4 bases. The CDR3 is 14 amino acids. The chain is built from TRBV4-1 and TRBJ1-3, with TRBD1 identical over 8 bases. The sequencing sample was made of naive CD8+ T cells from PBMCs. This receptor was identified in a man between 18 and 29 years old in good health. Some clones in this sample may be carry-over from other donors' samples. CDR3 residues: CASSLGQGGNTIYF. CDR3 in DNA: TGCGCCAGCAGCCTCGGACAGGGAGGAAACACCATATATTTT.